These 29 T cell receptor beta chains were sequenced from one sample in a study of blood T cell repertoires in COVID-19. Clones were read by immunoSEQ multiplex PCR, and TCRdb kept only the in-frame ones, dropping some. There are about 140,000 clones in the sample; about four fifths occur only once, and around 13% lies in the top ten. The sample taken for sequencing was peripheral blood. The receptors come from a man aged 80 or over with acute or convalescent COVID-19.

The chain links TRBV10-3 to TRBJ2-6; D is unresolved. Germline CDR1 and CDR2: ENHRY and SYGVKD. The CDR3 is made up of 15 amino acids. The V gene lost 0 bases and the J gene lost 0 bases, with 3 bases spanning the gap. The CDR3 region has the DNA TGTGCCATCAGTGAGTCGAGCTCTGGGGCCAACGTCCTGACTTTC. Protein product: CAISESSSGANVLTF.

In this sample, this clone turned up a few times. The V gene is TRBV7-7, the J gene TRBJ2-3, with TRBD1 matching 9 bases. The V and J ends lost 5 bases and 8 bases, in that order; junction bases with no gene match: 11. Germline assignment: CDR1 SSHAT and CDR2 FNYEAQ (reference sequence). The CDR3 is made up of 15 amino acids. The CDR3: CASSPGQGNQGTQYF. The CDR3 coding sequence is TGTGCCAGCAGCCCCGGACAGGGGAATCAGGGTACGCAGTATTTT.

The V and J genes are TRBV5-1 and TRBJ2-2, with unresolved D. This CDR3 comprises 14 residues. Between the trimmed V and J ends, which lost 2 bases and 6 bases, there was a span of 11 bases. From germline, CDR1 is SGHRS and CDR2 YFSETQ. CDR3 loop: CASSLQPEPGELFF. The CDR3 bases are TGCGCCAGCAGCTTACAACCCGAACCCGGGGAGCTGTTTTTT.

The rearrangement uses TRBV6-2 or TRBV6-3 and TRBJ2-7; the D gene is possibly TRBD2 (6 bases). The CDR3 has 14 amino acids. Germline lookup yields CDR1 MNHEY and CDR2 SVGEGT. The germline V and J ends were trimmed by 5 bases and 2 bases, with 13 bases remaining between them. The CDR3 sequence: CASSKGLIPYEQYF. CDR3 DNA: TGTGCCAGCAGTAAAGGACTAATACCCTACGAGCAGTACTTC.

This clone has a single count. The chain has TRBV2 and TRBJ2-2; 7 nucleotides align to TRBD1. V gave up 5 bases and J gave up 7 bases; unmatched junction bases: 10. CDR3 length: 15 amino acids. Germline-derived CDR1 and CDR2 are SNHLY and FYNNEI. The CDR3 sequence: CASSFDRVEGGELFF. CDR3 DNA sequence: TGTGCCAGCAGTTTCGACAGGGTGGAAGGCGGGGAGCTGTTTTTT.

The chain carries TRBV23-1 and TRBJ2-5; no firm D call. TRBV23-1 is recorded as an ORF, its role being uncertain. The germline V and J ends were trimmed by 11 bases and 7 bases, with 8 bases remaining between them. The CDR3 has 9 residues. CDR3 sequence: CAPQRTQYF. The DNA for the CDR3 is TGCGCCCCACAGAGGACCCAGTACTTC.

The chain employs TRBV5-6 and TRBJ2-3; 10 bases agree with TRBD2. The junction had 9 bases not matched to a gene; V was cut back by 7 bases and J by 4 bases. The CDR3 has 15 residues. Germline assignment: CDR1 SGHDT and CDR2 YYEEEE. For the CDR3, the DNA is TGTGCCAGCCAAAGGGGTAGCGGGGGGTCAGATACGCAGTATTTT. This gives the protein CASQRGSGGSDTQYF.

The chain has TRBV11-2 and TRBJ2-7, with D perhaps matching TRBD2 (5 bases). Germline CDR1 SGHAT, CDR2 FQNNGV. The V and J ends lost 3 bases and 3 bases respectively, with 12 bases between them. The CDR3 contains 14 residues. CDR3 sequence (DNA): TGTGCCAGCAGCTTGTCTGCGGGTGACTACGAGCAGTACTTC. Its translation is CASSLSAGDYEQYF.

The gene calls are TRBV4-3 and TRBJ1-2; the D gene is possibly TRBD1 (5 bases). CDR1 is LGHNA and CDR2 is YSLEER in the germline V gene. The CDR3 consists of 15 residues. Between the trimmed V and J ends, which lost 0 bases and 4 bases, there was a span of 12 bases. CDR3 DNA sequence: TGCGCCAGCAGCCAAGATGCAGGGTTGGTCTATGGCTACACCTTC. Translating gives CASSQDAGLVYGYTF.

The J gene is TRBJ2-3, the V gene TRBV4-1; 9 bases agree with TRBD1. This CDR3 comprises 14 residues. Germline CDR1 is MGHRA and CDR2 is YSYEKL. The trim removed 6 bases at V and 6 bases at J, leaving 7 bases unmatched. DNA of the CDR3: TGCGCCAGCAGATCCGGGACAGGGCGCGATACGCAGTATTTT. Its translation: CASRSGTGRDTQYF.

The rearrangement links TRBV18 to TRBJ2-7; maybe TRBD1 (6 bases). CDR3 size: 14 residues. Deletions cut 5 bases from V and 4 bases from J, with 15 bases between. Germline-derived CDR1 and CDR2 are KGHSH and LQKENI. The CDR3 coding sequence is TGTGCCAGCTCAGTCGACAGGATGGCTTACGAGCAGTACTTC. As protein: CASSVDRMAYEQYF.

The J gene is TRBJ2-7, the V gene TRBV7-2, with TRBD1 identical over 8 bases. V lost 5 bases and J lost 0; bases outside the gene matches: 12. CDR1 SGHTA and CDR2 FQGNSA come from the germline V gene. The CDR3 loop spans 17 amino acids. CDR3 protein: CASSPGQGLKGSYEQYF. CDR3 DNA: TGTGCCAGCAGCCCCGGACAGGGCCTAAAGGGCTCCTACGAGCAGTACTTC.

The chain recombines TRBV2 with TRBJ2-2; D gene uncertain. CDR1 is SNHLY, CDR2 FYNNEI, per germline. Trimming shortened V by 6 bases and J by 0 bases, and 11 bases separated the two germline ends. The CDR3 extends over 15 amino acids. DNA for the CDR3: TGTGCCAGCAGAGAACGACGGGCGAACACCGGGGAGCTGTTTTTT. Its protein is CASRERRANTGELFF. The complete variable domain, with remaining parts taken from reference TRBV2 and TRBJ2-2, reads EPEVTQTPSHQVTQMGQEVILRCVPISNHLYFYWYRQILGQKVEFLVSFYNNEISEKSEIFDDQFSVERPDGSNFTLKIRSTKLEDSAMYFCASRERRANTGELFFGEGSRLTVL.

This clone was observed once. This chain connects TRBV6-2 or TRBV6-3 to TRBJ2-3, with D possibly TRBD2 on 5 matching bases. Germline V gene data show CDR1 as MNHEY and CDR2 as SVGEGT. CDR3 length: 15 residues. V dropped 4 bases and J dropped 0 bases, with 11 bases sitting between them. The chain's CDR3 is CASSSVGVSTDTQYF. The CDR3 DNA reads TGTGCCAGCAGTTCGGTCGGGGTTAGCACAGATACGCAGTATTTT.

V usage is TRBV7-8 and J usage is TRBJ1-1, with D perhaps matching TRBD1 (5 bases). CDR1 and CDR2 (germline): SGHVS, FQNEAQ. V lost 2 bases and J 3 bases, leaving 13 bases between the germline ends. The CDR3 is 15 residues long. CDR3 bases: TGTGCCAGCAGCTTACAAGGCAGCAGGGACACTGAAGCTTTCTTT. It yields the protein CASSLQGSRDTEAFF.

This chain connects TRBV19 to TRBJ1-1; D unresolved. Trimming shortened V by 3 bases and J by 6 bases, and 8 bases separated the two germline ends. Germline V gives CDR1 LNHDA, CDR2 SQIVND (reference sequence). This CDR3 comprises 12 residues. CDR3 nucleotide sequence: TGTGCCAGTAGTATTAGAGGGTCTGAAGCTTTCTTT. Its protein is CASSIRGSEAFF.

This clone has more than one count but fewer than ten. V usage is TRBV18 and J usage is TRBJ1-2; possible D gene TRBD1, 5 bases. CDR1 and CDR2 from the germline V gene are KGHSH and LQKENI. The CDR3 loop spans 18 amino acids. With 2 bases removed from V and 8 bases from J, the gap between germline ends came to 27 bases. This CDR3 reads CASSPSIQAGFEVRGYTF. CDR3 coding DNA: TGTGCCAGCTCACCATCAATCCAGGCAGGGTTTGAGGTTCGGGGCTACACCTTC.

This clone has just a few counts. The chain recombines TRBV19 with TRBJ1-2, with a weak D call TRBD1 (5 bases). V was cut by 3 bases and J by 0 bases, with 11 bases left in between. This CDR3 region has 15 residues. CDR1 is LNHDA and CDR2 is SQIVND in the germline V gene (reference sequence). The CDR3 spells CASSMGRYANYGYTF. The DNA for the CDR3 is TGTGCCAGTAGTATGGGGCGGTATGCTAACTATGGCTACACCTTC.

The gene calls are TRBV7-6 and TRBJ2-2, with D possibly TRBD1 on 6 matching bases. This CDR3 has 16 residues. CDR1 and CDR2 from the germline V gene are SGHVS and FNYEAQ. V shed 3 bases and J shed 5 bases, with 16 bases lying between them. CDR3 amino acids: CASSLTQGRGTGELFF. The CDR3 DNA sequence: TGTGCCAGCAGCTTGACACAGGGTCGAGGTACCGGGGAGCTGTTTTTT.

This chain connects TRBV3-1 (or the pseudogene TRBV3-2) to TRBJ1-1; 7 nucleotides agree with TRBD1. This CDR3 is built from 14 residues. V shed 5 bases, J shed 7 bases, and the junction held 10 bases outside the gene matches. CDR1 and CDR2 (germline): LGHDT, YNNKEL (reference sequence). In DNA, the CDR3 is TGTGCCAGCAGCAACAGACAGGGTAGGAGTGAAGCTTTCTTT. It codes for CASSNRQGRSEAFF.

The chain employs TRBV20-1 and TRBJ1-2; TRBD1 aligns across 7 bases. V shed 3 bases, J shed 4 bases, and the junction held 11 bases outside the gene matches. Germline V gene data show CDR1 as DFQATT and CDR2 as SNEGSKA (reference sequence). CDR3 size: 15 residues. The DNA for the CDR3 is TGCAGTGCTAGTGATCGACAGGGCAAATTCTATGGCTACACCTTC. It codes for CSASDRQGKFYGYTF.

V is TRBV28 and J is TRBJ2-3; D gene ambiguous. The CDR3 sequence is 14 residues long. The V gene lost 6 bases and the J gene lost 1 base, with 11 bases spanning the gap. Germline assignment: CDR1 MDHEN and CDR2 SYDVKM. CDR3 coding DNA: TGTGCCAGCAGCCTAGGCCCAGGCACAGATACGCAGTATTTT. This sequence encodes CASSLGPGTDTQYF.

In this sample, this clone turned up once. The chain is built from TRBV5-6 and TRBJ1-6; D call uncertain. Trimming shortened V by 7 bases and J by 8 bases, and 19 bases separated the two germline ends. Germline-derived CDR1 and CDR2 are SGHDT and YYEEEE. CDR3 length: 15 residues. CDR3 loop: CASAFGIGLDSPLHF. The CDR3 coding sequence is TGTGCCAGCGCTTTTGGGATTGGACTTGATTCACCCCTCCACTTT.

The count of this clone is one. The gene calls are TRBV24-1 and TRBJ2-3, with 7 positions matching TRBD1. With 3 bases clipped from V and 1 base from J, the junction kept 0 bases outside the gene matches. CDR3 length: 14 amino acids. CDR1 KGHDR and CDR2 SFDVKD come from the germline V gene. As DNA, the CDR3 is TGTGCCACCAGTGATGACAGGGGCACAGATACGCAGTATTTT. As protein: CATSDDRGTDTQYF.

This clone was seen just once. This rearrangement joins TRBV19 to TRBJ2-2; no definite D call. Germline CDR1 and CDR2: LNHDA and SQIVND (reference sequence). V was shortened by 6 bases and J by 7 bases, with 9 bases between the two germline ends. This CDR3 spans 12 amino acids. Here the CDR3 DNA reads TGTGCCAGTAGCCCAGTCGACGGGGAGCTGTTTTTT. It encodes CASSPVDGELFF.

The V and J genes are TRBV18 and TRBJ1-1, with TRBD1 identical over 7 bases. The germline CDR1 and CDR2 sequences are KGHSH and LQKENI. The CDR3 contains 15 residues. V gave up 3 bases and J gave up 1 base; unmatched junction bases: 5. The CDR3 sequence is CASSPSGGGNTEAFF. As DNA, the CDR3 is TGTGCCAGCTCACCTTCAGGGGGAGGGAACACTGAAGCTTTCTTT.

CDR3 in amino acids: CASSSMDNGEKLFF. CDR3 in DNA: TGTGCCAGCAGCTCCATGGACAATGGGGAAAAACTGTTTTTT. The rearrangement links TRBV7-6 to TRBJ1-4; D is perhaps TRBD1 (5 bases). The CDR3 loop spans 14 amino acids. V was cut by 4 bases and J by 8 bases, with 14 bases left in between. Germline lookup yields CDR1 SGHVS and CDR2 FNYEAQ. The full variable domain, with the rest looked up from reference TRBV7-6 and TRBJ1-4, is GAGVSQSPRYKVTKRGQDVALRCDPISGHVSLYWYRQALGQGPEFLTYFNYEAQQDKSGLPNDRFSAERPEGSISTLTIQRTEQRDSAMYRCASSSMDNGEKLFFGSGTQLSVL.

The chain couples TRBV5-1 to TRBJ2-7; TRBD1 matches 8 bases. The trim removed 4 bases at V and 2 bases at J, leaving 8 bases unmatched. The CDR3 consists of 15 residues. Germline CDR1 and CDR2: SGHRS and YFSETQ. The CDR3, as DNA: TGCGCCAGCAGCCCACAGGGGGGTGCGGCCTACGAGCAGTACTTC. This sequence encodes CASSPQGGAAYEQYF.

The chain employs TRBV7-9 and TRBJ2-7, with D possibly being TRBD1 (6 bases). Trimming took 5 bases from V and 5 from J, leaving 16 bases between them. The CDR3 consists of 14 residues. Looked up from germline, CDR1 is SEHNR and CDR2 is FQNEAQ (reference sequence). This CDR3 is CASSGRTAIDEQYF. The CDR3 nucleotides are TGTGCCAGCAGCGGACGGACAGCCATAGACGAGCAGTACTTC. Based on the CDR3 plus reference TRBV7-9 and TRBJ2-7, the full variable domain is DTGVSQNPRHKITKRGQNVTFRCDPISEHNRLYWYRQTLGQGPEFLTYFQNEAQLEKSRLLSDRFSAERPKGSFSTLEIQRTEQGDSAMYLCASSGRTAIDEQYFGPGTRLTVT.